Below are 32 T cell receptor beta chains sequenced from a single sample in a study of a mutant IDH1 vaccine in newly diagnosed glioma. Profiling relied on immunoSEQ multiplex PCR, and the TCRdb table lists in-frame clones only, not all of them. The sample shows tens of thousands of clones, roughly 70% of them seen only once. Sample time point: week 47, end of study. In the vaccine, a single dose held 300 ug of the mutant IDH1 20-mer peptide, along with topical imiquimod. Their target antigens are unknown. The source material was PBMCs, sampled from a glioma patient whose treatment included an IDH1 peptide vaccine. These receptors came from a man in his forties or fifties with glioma.

The chain links TRBV11-3 to TRBJ2-3, with 11 bases matching TRBD2. V lost 8 bases to trimming and J lost 0 bases; unmatched junction nucleotides: 7. This CDR3 region has 16 residues. Germline V lookup: CDR1 SGHNT, CDR2 YENEEA. This CDR3 is CASRGTSGTSTDTQYF. In nucleotides, the CDR3 is TGTGCCAGCCGCGGGACTAGCGGCACTAGCACAGATACGCAGTATTTT.

The chain combines TRBV10-1 with TRBJ2-5; D is perhaps TRBD1 (6 bases). The CDR3 sequence is 13 residues long. The germline gives CDR1 WNHNN, CDR2 SYGVQD (reference sequence). V shed 10 bases and J shed 2 bases, with 14 bases lying between them. The CDR3 DNA follows: TGCGCCACCTCGCAGGACAGACAAGAGACCCAGTACTTC. Translation gives CATSQDRQETQYF.

The genes are TRBV7-9 and TRBJ2-1; D is perhaps TRBD2 (6 bases). The germline CDR1 and CDR2 sequences are SEHNR and FQNEAQ (reference sequence). Deletions cut 3 bases from V and 4 bases from J, with 10 bases between. The CDR3 runs to 14 residues. The CDR3 sequence is CASSLGTVYNEQFF. The CDR3 DNA sequence: TGTGCCAGCAGCTTGGGGACTGTTTACAATGAGCAGTTCTTC.

This sequence joins TRBV18 and TRBJ2-5, with 13 nucleotides matching TRBD2. The CDR3 runs to 16 residues. CDR1 is KGHSH and CDR2 is LQKENI in the germline V gene. The V segment lost 3 bases and the J segment 4 bases; nucleotides outside the gene matches: 5. The CDR3 loop reads CASSPTSGRVAETQYF. The CDR3 bases are TGTGCCAGCTCACCCACTAGCGGGAGGGTTGCAGAGACCCAGTACTTC.

The genes are TRBV21-1 and TRBJ1-2. TRBV21-1 counts as a pseudogene. CDR3 size: 13 residues. The CDR3 protein is CASMGTRGYGYTF. The DNA for the CDR3 is TGTGCCAGCATGGGGACCCGGGGGTATGGCTACACCTTC.

The table lists this clone with a few counts. This chain uses TRBV6-1 with TRBJ1-2; D is unclear. CDR1 MNHNS and CDR2 SASEGT come from the germline V gene. V was pared by 2 bases and J by 5 bases, with 12 bases between. This CDR3 is 14 amino acids long. DNA for the CDR3: TGTGCCAGCAGTGAATTGTACAGCCTATATGGCTACACCTTC. Protein sequence: CASSELYSLYGYTF.

This clone showed up just a few times. This chain connects TRBV5-5 to TRBJ2-5; D may be TRBD2 (5 bases). Trimming removed 3 bases from V and 2 bases from J, with 11 bases in between. Germline CDR1 SGHKS, CDR2 YYEKEE (reference sequence). CDR3 size: 14 residues. In DNA, the CDR3 is TGTGCCAGCAGCTGGCGGGCAGTTCAAGAGACCCAGTACTTC. Translation gives CASSWRAVQETQYF.

In this sample, this clone turned up once. This chain uses TRBV21-1 with TRBJ1-2; the table gives TRBD1 as D, unverified against the DNA. TRBV21-1 is described as a pseudogene. CDR3 length: 14 amino acids. Here the CDR3 DNA reads TGTGCCAGCAGCGATCCACAGGGGGACTATGGCTACACCTTC. As protein: CASSDPQGDYGYTF.

V gene TRBV27 combines with J gene TRBJ2-5, with D possibly being TRBD2 (5 bases). Germline CDR1 MNHEY, CDR2 SMNVEV (reference sequence). The length of the CDR3 is 14 residues. V dropped 6 bases and J dropped 4 bases, with 15 bases sitting between them. Here the CDR3 DNA reads TGTGCCAGCAGCGGTACCTCCCGGGGAGAGACCCAGTACTTC. It codes for CASSGTSRGETQYF.

The J gene is TRBJ2-1, the V gene TRBV4-3; 10 bases agree with TRBD2. This CDR3 has 15 amino acids. Germline CDR1 reads LGHNA; CDR2 reads YSLEER. The V and J ends lost 4 bases and 5 bases, in that order; junction bases with no gene match: 5. CDR3 protein: CASSLGGLADNEQFF. DNA of the CDR3: TGCGCCAGCAGCCTTGGCGGACTAGCGGACAATGAGCAGTTCTTC.

The chain has TRBV5-5 and TRBJ1-3, with D possibly matching TRBD1 (5 bases). CDR3 length: 14 amino acids. From germline, CDR1 is SGHKS and CDR2 YYEKEE (reference sequence). V dropped 0 bases and J dropped 7 bases, with 11 bases sitting between them. CDR3 amino acids: CASSLAGGGNTIYF. The CDR3 DNA follows: TGTGCCAGCAGCTTGGCCGGGGGTGGGAACACCATATATTTT.

This chain links TRBV5-8 with TRBJ2-4; TRBD1 matches at 8 bases. From germline, CDR1 is SGHTS and CDR2 YDEGEE. The V and J ends lost 7 bases and 0 bases, in that order; junction bases with no gene match: 15. The CDR3 is 18 residues long. CDR3: CASGTGTGPLLAKNIQYF. The DNA for the CDR3 is TGTGCCAGCGGAACCGGGACAGGACCTCTCCTAGCCAAAAACATTCAGTACTTC. The full variable domain, completed using reference TRBV5-8 and TRBJ2-4, is EAGVTQSPTHLIKTRGQQATLRCSPISGHTSVYWYQQALGLGLQFLLWYDEGEERNRGNFPPRFSGRQFPNYSSELNVNALELEDSALYLCASGTGTGPLLAKNIQYFGAGTRLSVL.

This clone has only one observation. The chain employs TRBV7-2 and TRBJ2-7; D assignment may be TRBD1 or TRBD2 (5 bases each). Trimming removed 5 bases at V and 7 bases at J, with 24 bases between. The germline CDR1 and CDR2 sequences are SGHTA and FQGNSA. The CDR3 is 16 amino acids. CDR3 amino acids: CASSATGTGNLWEQYV. In DNA form, the CDR3 reads TGTGCCAGCAGCGCGACCGGGACCGGAAACCTTTGGGAGCAGTACGTC.

This chain links TRBV6-5 with TRBJ2-7; tentative D call: TRBD2 (7 bases). Trimming removed 6 bases at V and 6 bases at J, with 18 bases between. CDR1 is MNHEY, CDR2 SVGAGI, per germline. CDR3 length: 14 residues. CDR3 region: CASSRGGGPIEQYF. CDR3 nucleotides: TGTGCCAGCAGCCGTGGGGGGGGGCCCATCGAGCAGTACTTC.

The chain uses TRBV25-1 and TRBJ2-3, with 7 bases identical to TRBD2. The CDR3 has 17 residues. Germline V gene data show CDR1 as MGHDK and CDR2 as SYGVNS. The trim removed 1 base at V and 6 bases at J, leaving 13 bases unmatched. CDR3 sequence: CASSEFGGRASGDTQYF. In nucleotides, the CDR3 is TGTGCCAGCAGTGAATTTGGAGGGAGGGCCTCTGGGGATACGCAGTATTTT.

This rearrangement joins TRBV6-6 to TRBJ1-5; no definite D call. The CDR3 is 13 amino acids. The V and J ends lost 2 bases and 5 bases respectively, with 7 bases between them. The germline CDR1 and CDR2 sequences are MNHNY and SVGAGI (reference sequence). This CDR3 is CASSYGQDQPQHF. Here the CDR3 DNA reads TGTGCCAGCAGTTACGGTCAGGATCAGCCCCAGCATTTT.

The chain is built from TRBV6-1 and TRBJ1-1, with D possibly matching TRBD1 (6 bases). V shed 3 bases and J shed 7 bases, with 9 bases lying between them. This CDR3 has 12 residues. Germline V CDR1 and CDR2: MNHNS, SASEGT. The CDR3 region is CASSDGGSEAFF. For the CDR3, the DNA is TGTGCCAGCAGTGACGGGGGCAGTGAAGCTTTCTTT.

This sequence joins TRBV7-9 and TRBJ2-1; 7 bases match TRBD2. Germline V lookup: CDR1 SEHNR, CDR2 FQNEAQ (reference sequence). V dropped 7 bases and J dropped 9; count of bases not matched to a gene: 6. The CDR3 spans 12 residues. The CDR3 protein is CASTPREAEQFF. DNA of the CDR3: TGTGCCAGCACCCCACGGGAGGCTGAGCAGTTCTTC.

The V call is TRBV18, the J call TRBJ1-1; D unclear. This CDR3 has 16 amino acids. Deletions cut 2 bases from V and 3 bases from J, with 16 bases between. Germline CDR1 KGHSH, CDR2 LQKENI. The CDR3 is CASSPKRPGQHTEAFF. The CDR3 nucleotides read TGTGCCAGCTCACCAAAACGGCCGGGCCAGCACACTGAAGCTTTCTTT.

The chain employs TRBV9 and TRBJ2-7; a possible D gene is TRBD1 (6 bases). V lost 2 bases and J 4 bases, leaving 16 bases between the germline ends. CDR1 is SGDLS and CDR2 is YYNGEE in the germline V gene. The CDR3 extends over 15 amino acids. CDR3 nucleotide sequence: TGTGCCAGCAGCGTCGCAGGGGATCCTGGGTACGAGCAGTACTTC. Amino acids: CASSVAGDPGYEQYF.

This clone was counted a single time. The V and J genes are TRBV11-3 and TRBJ1-1, with D uncertain. The CDR3 has 16 residues. V was cut by 0 bases and J by 0 bases, with 11 bases left in between. From germline, CDR1 is SGHNT and CDR2 YENEEA. The CDR3 spells CASSLEDMAVNTEAFF. The CDR3 DNA is TGTGCCAGCAGCTTAGAGGATATGGCAGTGAACACTGAAGCTTTCTTT.

This chain links TRBV27 with TRBJ1-2; perhaps TRBD1 as D (5 bases). CDR3 length equals 18 residues. Deletions cut 2 bases from V and 4 bases from J, with 23 bases between. The germline V gene has CDR1 MNHEY and CDR2 SMNVEV (reference sequence). CDR3 in amino acids: CASSLKRWEAKRGYGYTF. Written as DNA, the CDR3 is TGTGCCAGCAGTTTAAAGAGGTGGGAAGCTAAAAGGGGCTATGGCTACACCTTC.

J is TRBJ2-3 and V is TRBV29-1; D unclear. The CDR3 spans 15 residues. Germline V gives CDR1 SQVTM, CDR2 ANQGSEA. Trimming pared 1 base from V and 3 bases from J, leaving 14 bases between. The CDR3 DNA reads TGCAGCGTTGAAGTTCCCGGGCCCCCGACAGATACGCAGTATTTT. Translation gives CSVEVPGPPTDTQYF.

The chain couples TRBV29-1 to TRBJ2-2; D is undetermined. V gave up 7 bases and J gave up 3 bases, with 15 bases separating them. Germline assignment: CDR1 SQVTM and CDR2 ANQGSEA. The CDR3 extends over 14 amino acids. The CDR3 loop is CSAVVGVDTGELFF. CDR3 DNA: TGCAGCGCAGTCGTCGGAGTGGACACCGGGGAGCTGTTTTTT.

The chain combines TRBV27 with TRBJ1-5; no clear D. This CDR3 is built from 12 residues. The germline V gene encodes CDR1 MNHEY and CDR2 SMNVEV (reference sequence). V was shortened by 5 bases and J by 9 bases, with 11 bases between the two germline ends. The DNA for the CDR3 is TGTGCCAGCAGTCATGACCGCAGGCCCCAGCATTTT. It codes for CASSHDRRPQHF.

The J gene is TRBJ2-7, the V gene TRBV27; D is possibly TRBD1 (6 bases). This CDR3 has 15 residues. Germline CDR1 reads MNHEY; CDR2 reads SMNVEV (reference sequence). Between the trimmed V and J ends, which lost 2 bases and 7 bases, there was a span of 18 bases. The CDR3 bases are TGTGCCAGCAGTTTAAGCCTCGACAGGTCTCAGGAGCAGTACTTC. It codes for CASSLSLDRSQEQYF.

The J gene is TRBJ2-4, the V gene TRBV9; tentatively, D is TRBD2 (6 bases). The CDR3 spans 15 residues. The V and J ends lost 5 bases and 4 bases respectively, with 16 bases between them. Germline CDR1 is SGDLS and CDR2 is YYNGEE. This CDR3 reads CASSRGDLIKNIQYF. The DNA for the CDR3 is TGTGCCAGCAGTAGAGGGGACTTGATTAAAAACATTCAGTACTTC.

V and J are TRBV29-1 and TRBJ2-1; D not resolved. CDR1 is SQVTM, CDR2 ANQGSEA, per germline. CDR3 size: 13 residues. V was shortened by 5 bases and J by 2 bases, with 10 bases between the two germline ends. The CDR3 DNA is TGCAGCGTTCTGGAACTGACCTACAATGAGCAGTTCTTC. It encodes CSVLELTYNEQFF.

This clone showed up just a few times. The V gene is TRBV11-2, the J gene TRBJ2-3, with D unclear. The CDR3 sequence is 14 residues long. V was trimmed by 4 bases and J by 5 bases, leaving 13 bases between them. Germline CDR1 is SGHAT and CDR2 is FQNNGV. The CDR3 DNA reads TGTGCCAGCAGCTCCACACCGATGATAGATACGCAGTATTTT. Residues: CASSSTPMIDTQYF.

V and J are TRBV7-2 and TRBJ1-2; TRBD1 is a possible D gene (6 bases). V lost 5 bases, J lost 2 bases, and 15 bases lay in between. Germline V gene data show CDR1 as SGHTA and CDR2 as FQGNSA. The CDR3 is made up of 15 amino acids. The CDR3 DNA reads as TGTGCCAGCAGCCCGTACCGGGACACCAACTATGGCTACACCTTC. The encoded protein is CASSPYRDTNYGYTF. The variable domain in full, with the rest retrieved from reference TRBV7-2 and TRBJ1-2, is GAGVSQSPSNKVTEKGKDVELRCDPISGHTALYWYRQSLGQGLEFLIYFQGNSAPDKSGLPSDRFSAERTGGSVSTLTIQRTQQEDSAVYLCASSPYRDTNYGYTFGSGTRLTVV.

This chain joins TRBV30 and TRBJ1-2, with 8 bases matching TRBD1. The CDR3 loop spans 14 amino acids. The junction had 13 bases not matched to a gene; V was cut back by 5 bases and J by 8 bases. The germline gives CDR1 GTSNPN, CDR2 SVGIG (reference sequence). The CDR3 DNA sequence: TGTGCCTGGTCCGACAGGGGAAGTCGGGAAGGCTACACCTTC. As protein: CAWSDRGSREGYTF. The variable domain in full, completed from reference TRBV30 and TRBJ1-2, reads SQTIHQWPATLVQPVGSPLSLECTVEGTSNPNLYWYRQAAGRGLQLLFYSVGIGQISSEVPQNLSASRPQDRQFILSSKKLLLSDSGFYLCAWSDRGSREGYTFGSGTRLTVV.

This chain connects TRBV12-5 to TRBJ1-5, with D unresolved. This CDR3 has 13 amino acids. V was clipped by 5 bases and J by 7 bases, with 12 bases between them. In germline, CDR1 is LGHNT, CDR2 FRNRAP. In nucleotides, the CDR3 is TGTGCTAGTGGTGCTCTGGTGGAACAGCCCCAGCATTTT. Its translation: CASGALVEQPQHF.